The entry below describes one T cell receptor (beta chain). Its antigen is not identified. These data belong to a study of a mutant IDH1 vaccine in newly diagnosed glioma. Trimming removed 8 bases at V and 11 bases at J, with 15 bases between. Germline values: CDR1 SEHNR, CDR2 FQNEAQ (reference sequence). CDR3 length: 11 residues. Study-wide results and limits: Vaccination induced immune responses in around 95% of patients. Seemingly, pseudoprogression had no relation to changes in the top peripheral T cell clonotypes.

The repertoire was sequenced with immunoSEQ multiplex PCR; TCRdb's copy has only in-frame clones and lacks some. The sample records about 59,000 clones, 85% to 90% being singletons. Described time point: week 5, during vaccination. Vaccinated patients received 300 ug of mutant IDH1 20-mer peptide per dose, with topical imiquimod. This rearrangement joins TRBV7-9 to TRBJ1-1, with D unresolved. The clonotype originates from a woman aged 40-49 years with glioma. The source material was PBMCs, sampled from a glioma patient whose treatment included an IDH1 peptide vaccine. The CDR3 DNA reads TGTGCCAGCGGCCCCCTCGGACCGGCTTTCTTT. Its translation: CASGPLGPAFF.